The rows below give T cell receptor beta chains drawn from one sample of a study of shared T cell receptors in the human thymus. Repertoires were generated with immunoSEQ multiplex PCR, while TCRdb's copy carries only in-frame clones and drops some. This table holds hundreds of thousands of clones, about 90% found once. These data also featured in a second study, about human thymus T cells.

Input material: thymocytes. These receptors originate from a boy under three years old with a congenital heart defect. Each CDR3 is given with its conserved first and last residue. The D gene is left open where the match is weak. A clone size is listed for some rows: how often the clone was seen (once, few, many), or a class if it is expanded.

j_call	cdr3_length	d_call	clone_size	v_call	cdr3_aa	cdr3_nt
TRBJ1-2	15	-	-	TRBV7-2	CASSLGDNPNYGYTF	TGTGCCAGCAGCTTAGGGGACAATCCTAACTATGGCTACACCTTC
TRBJ2-7	19	TRBD2	-	TRBV10-3	CAISESLTSGGHSSYEQYF	TGTGCCATCAGTGAGTCTTTGACTAGCGGGGGGCATAGCTCCTACGAGCAGTACTTC
TRBJ1-3	16	-	-	TRBV28	CASSFGLTGSGNTIYF	TGTGCCAGCAGCTTTGGTCTTACAGGATCTGGAAACACCATATATTTT
TRBJ2-3	17	-	-	TRBV11-2	CASSTPVGRPSTDTQYF	TGTGCCAGCAGCACCCCAGTGGGGAGACCCAGCACAGATACGCAGTATTTT
TRBJ2-7	17	-	-	TRBV5-6	CASSADHPTTPSYEQYF	TGTGCCAGCAGCGCAGATCACCCAACAACGCCTTCCTACGAGCAGTACTTC
TRBJ2-2	15	TRBD1	-	TRBV7-9	CASSPGDRVTGELFF	TGTGCCAGCAGCCCCGGTGACAGGGTAACCGGGGAGCTGTTTTTT
TRBJ2-1	15	-	-	TRBV9	CASSALGTASNEQFF	TGTGCCAGCAGCGCACTAGGGACTGCAAGCAATGAGCAGTTCTTC
TRBJ2-2	16	TRBD2	-	TRBV5-1	CASSLESSGNTGELFF	TGCGCCAGCAGCTTGGAGTCTAGCGGGAACACCGGGGAGCTGTTTTTT
TRBJ2-7	16	TRBD2	few	TRBV11-2	CASSLVSGTSSYEQYF	TGTGCCAGCAGCTTAGTATCTGGGACTAGTAGTTACGAGCAGTACTTC
TRBJ1-3	15	-	-	TRBV11-1	CASSRRGGQRNTIYF	TGTGCCAGCAGCAGACGGGGCGGACAGCGAAACACCATATATTTT
TRBJ2-1	17	TRBD2	-	TRBV19	CASSPFFLAGGDNEQFF	TGTGCCAGTAGCCCTTTTTTTCTAGCGGGGGGGGACAATGAGCAGTTCTTC
TRBJ2-2	13	-	-	TRBV27	CASSSTGSGELFF	TGTGCCAGCAGTTCAACAGGGTCCGGGGAGCTGTTTTTT
TRBJ2-7	16	-	-	TRBV7-4	CASSLPWWQVIYEQYF	TGTGCCAGCAGCTTACCATGGTGGCAGGTTATCTACGAGCAGTACTTC
TRBJ2-1	12	-	few	TRBV19	CASSNQGNEQFF	TGTGCCAGTAGTAATCAGGGGAATGAGCAGTTCTTC
TRBJ2-7	17	TRBD2	-	TRBV28	CASSLLGLAGAYYEQYF	TGTGCCAGCAGTTTACTCGGGTTAGCGGGAGCCTACTACGAGCAGTACTTC
TRBJ1-3	12	-	-	TRBV2	CATANIDCPIYF	TGTGCCACCGCTAATATAGATTGTCCCATATATTTT
TRBJ2-7	18	TRBD2	-	TRBV11-2	CASSPIGPGTSGIYEQYF	TGTGCCAGCAGCCCGATCGGCCCCGGGACTAGCGGGATTTACGAGCAGTACTTC
TRBJ1-2	15	TRBD1	-	TRBV5-6	CACRDRTFPNYGYTF	TGTGCCTGCCGGGACAGGACATTCCCTAACTATGGCTACACCTTC
TRBJ1-5	18	TRBD1	-	TRBV28	CASSSGQGAARGNQPQHF	TGTGCCAGCAGCTCGGGACAGGGGGCCGCGAGGGGCAATCAGCCCCAGCATTTT
TRBJ2-1	13	-	-	TRBV11-2	CASSLNRNRFQFF	TGTGCCAGCAGCTTAAACAGGAATCGATTTCAGTTCTTC
TRBJ2-5	13	TRBD1	-	TRBV4-3	CASSPTGSETQYF	TGCGCCAGCAGCCCGACAGGGAGTGAGACCCAGTACTTC
TRBJ2-3	16	-	once	TRBV4-3	CASSQVQSGYTDTQYF	TGCGCCAGCAGCCAAGTCCAGAGCGGTTACACAGATACGCAGTATTTT
TRBJ2-5	16	-	-	TRBV14	CASSQDMEGSSETQYF	TGTGCCAGCAGCCAAGATATGGAGGGGAGTAGCGAGACCCAGTACTTC
TRBJ2-3	15	TRBD1	-	TRBV28	CASSYRGLNTDTQYF	TGTGCCAGCAGTTACAGGGGGCTAAACACAGATACGCAGTATTTT
TRBJ2-2	15	-	-	TRBV4-3	CASSQRDAWAGELFF	TGCGCCAGCAGCCAGCGGGACGCCTGGGCCGGGGAGCTGTTTTTT
TRBJ2-4	16	TRBD2	-	TRBV7-6	CASSRASGRTKNIQYF	TGTGCCAGCAGCCGGGCTAGCGGGAGAACCAAAAACATTCAGTACTTC
TRBJ2-7	15	TRBD2	-	TRBV2	CASRSRREGSSEQYF	TGTGCCAGCAGATCCAGGCGGGAGGGATCGAGCGAGCAGTACTTC
TRBJ2-7	15	-	-	TRBV7-9	CASSETAREWYEQYF	TGTGCCAGCAGCGAAACCGCCAGGGAATGGTACGAGCAGTACTTC
TRBJ1-3	16	-	few	TRBV2	CASSEARVLSGNTIYF	TGTGCCAGCAGTGAAGCGCGGGTTCTCTCTGGAAACACCATATATTTT
TRBJ1-2	13	-	-	TRBV4-3	CASSQGHHGGYTF	TGCGCCAGCAGCCAAGGCCACCACGGGGGCTACACCTTC
TRBJ2-6	16	-	-	TRBV5-5	CASSRPEESGANVLTF	TGTGCCAGCAGCCGGCCCGAGGAATCTGGGGCCAACGTCCTGACTTTC
TRBJ2-3	15	-	-	TRBV6-1	CASKHGRAHTDTQYF	TGTGCCAGCAAGCATGGCAGGGCCCACACAGATACGCAGTATTTT
TRBJ1-1	14	-	-	TRBV18	CASSPPRGESEAFF	TGTGCCAGCTCACCGCCGCGGGGGGAGAGTGAAGCTTTCTTT
TRBJ1-3	17	-	-	TRBV5-6	CASSSSLLLSSGNTIYF	TGTGCCAGCAGCTCCTCCCTTCTCCTGAGCTCTGGAAACACCATATATTTT
TRBJ2-7	16	-	once	TRBV7-9	CASSPGGTHSSYEQYF	TGTGCCAGCAGCCCAGGGGGGACCCACAGCTCCTACGAGCAGTACTTC
TRBJ2-2	18	TRBD2	-	TRBV15	CATSSPVTGGLVAGELFF	TGTGCCACCAGCAGTCCCGTAACGGGGGGGCTTGTCGCCGGGGAGCTGTTTTTT
TRBJ2-7	17	-	-	TRBV7-9	CASSFFPTWQEAYEQYF	TGTGCCAGCAGCTTTTTCCCGACCTGGCAGGAGGCCTACGAGCAGTACTTC
TRBJ1-5	16	TRBD1	-	TRBV28	CASSLSGQGYNQPQHF	TGTGCCAGCAGTTTATCCGGACAGGGGTACAATCAGCCCCAGCATTTT
TRBJ1-1	18	TRBD1	-	TRBV27	CASSLRVGPGTVNTEAFF	TGTGCCAGCAGTTTAAGGGTGGGACCCGGGACAGTGAACACTGAAGCTTTCTTT
TRBJ2-3	13	-	-	TRBV10-1	CASSEFTTDTQYF	TGCGCCAGCAGTGAGTTCACTACAGATACGCAGTATTTT
TRBJ1-2	16	TRBD1	-	TRBV11-2	CASSLVTGRSDYGYTF	TGTGCCAGCAGCTTAGTGACAGGGAGATCGGACTATGGCTACACCTTC
TRBJ2-5	17	TRBD2	few	TRBV4-3	CASSQDILGTSEETQYF	TGCGCCAGCAGCCAAGATATCTTAGGGACTAGTGAGGAGACCCAGTACTTC
TRBJ2-5	14	-	-	TRBV30	CAWSVKGRYETQYF	TGTGCCTGGAGTGTAAAAGGGAGGTATGAGACCCAGTACTTC
TRBJ2-1	18	-	-	TRBV4-1	CASSQDLGGQASGNEQFF	TGCGCCAGCAGCCAAGATTTGGGGGGGCAGGCCTCGGGGAATGAGCAGTTCTTC
TRBJ2-5	15	-	-	TRBV28	CASSLFLSCQETQYF	TGTGCCAGCAGTTTATTTCTATCCTGTCAAGAGACCCAGTACTTC
TRBJ2-3	14	-	-	TRBV5-4	CASRGAGRTDTQYF	TGTGCCAGCAGGGGGGCCGGGAGGACAGATACGCAGTATTTT
TRBJ2-3	16	TRBD2	-	TRBV9	CASSVELAASTDTQYF	TGTGCCAGCAGCGTAGAGCTAGCGGCTAGCACAGATACGCAGTATTTT
TRBJ2-7	15	-	-	TRBV4-3	CASSRTGQRDDEQYF	TGCGCCAGCAGCCGGACCGGACAGAGAGACGACGAGCAGTACTTC
TRBJ1-6	15	TRBD1	-	TRBV5-4	CASSSSDRGDSPLHF	TGTGCCAGCAGCTCGTCTGACAGGGGCGATTCACCCCTCCACTTT
TRBJ1-4	15	-	-	TRBV27	CASSLSPGVWEKLFF	TGTGCCAGCAGTTTATCTCCAGGGGTGTGGGAAAAACTGTTTTTT
TRBJ2-3	16	TRBD1	-	TRBV27	CASSSDRGLGSDTQYF	TGTGCCAGCAGTTCCGACAGGGGCCTGGGGTCAGATACGCAGTATTTT
TRBJ2-5	11	-	-	TRBV20-1	CSAMRQETQYF	TGCAGTGCTATGCGTCAAGAGACCCAGTACTTC
TRBJ1-1	15	TRBD1	few	TRBV27	CASSQRQGVFTEAFF	TGTGCCAGCAGCCAAAGACAGGGAGTATTCACTGAAGCTTTCTTT
TRBJ2-5	17	TRBD2	-	TRBV15	CATSRDLSGTYQETQYF	TGTGCCACCAGCAGAGACCTCAGCGGGACGTACCAAGAGACCCAGTACTTC